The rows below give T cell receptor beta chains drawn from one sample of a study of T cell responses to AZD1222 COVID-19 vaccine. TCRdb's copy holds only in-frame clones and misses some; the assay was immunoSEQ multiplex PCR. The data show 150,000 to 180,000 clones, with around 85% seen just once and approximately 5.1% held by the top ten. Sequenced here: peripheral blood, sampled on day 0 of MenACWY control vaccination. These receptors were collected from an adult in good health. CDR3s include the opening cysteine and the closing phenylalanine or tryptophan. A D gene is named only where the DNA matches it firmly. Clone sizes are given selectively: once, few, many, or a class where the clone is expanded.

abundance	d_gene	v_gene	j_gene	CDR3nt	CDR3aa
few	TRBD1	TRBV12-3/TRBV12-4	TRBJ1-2	TGTGCCAGCAGTCGGACAGGCAAAGGTGGCTACACCTTC	CASSRTGKGGYTF
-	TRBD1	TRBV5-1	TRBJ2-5	TGCGCCAGCAGCTTGGGGTCGGGGACAGAAGAGACCCAGTACTTC	CASSLGSGTEETQYF
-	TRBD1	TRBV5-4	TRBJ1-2	TGTGCCAGCAGCCCCCGGACAGGGTTTATAATGTATGGCTACACCTTC	CASSPRTGFIMYGYTF
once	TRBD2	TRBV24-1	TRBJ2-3	TGTGCCACCAGTGGGGGGACTAGCGATAGCACAGATACGCAGTATTTT	CATSGGTSDSTDTQYF
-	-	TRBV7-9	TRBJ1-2	TGTGCCAGCAGCTTCCCGACTAGACCGATCTATGGCTACACCTTC	CASSFPTRPIYGYTF
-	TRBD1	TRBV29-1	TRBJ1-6	TGCAGCGTTGGGGGGACAGGGGACTCACCCCTCCACTTT	CSVGGTGDSPLHF
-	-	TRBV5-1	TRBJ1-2	TGCGCCAGCAGCGCCCGGGACATTCCCTCCGGCTACACCTTC	CASSARDIPSGYTF
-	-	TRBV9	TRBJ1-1	TGTGCCAGCAGCCCCCTCCGGAACACTGAAGCTTTCTTT	CASSPLRNTEAFF
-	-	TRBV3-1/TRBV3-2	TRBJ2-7	TGTGCCAGCAGCCCCACCGCCGGGAGAGGGGACGAGCAGTACTTC	CASSPTAGRGDEQYF
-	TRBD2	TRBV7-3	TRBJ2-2	TGTGCCAGCAGCTTCACTAGCGGGATGAACACCGGGGAGCTGTTTTTT	CASSFTSGMNTGELFF
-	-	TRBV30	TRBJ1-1	TGTGCCTGGAGTGCAGACATCCTGGGCGAAGCTTTCTTT	CAWSADILGEAFF
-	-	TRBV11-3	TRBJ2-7	TGTGCCAGCAGCTTATGGCAGGGGATGGGATACGAGCAGTACTTC	CASSLWQGMGYEQYF
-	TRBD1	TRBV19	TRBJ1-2	TGTGCCAGTAGTATTGGGGGACAGCCGCGTCCCCCTTATGGCTACACCTTC	CASSIGGQPRPPYGYTF
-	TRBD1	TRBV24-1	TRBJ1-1	TGTGCCACCAGTGATTCCTCGACAGGGCTAGGTACTTTCTTT	CATSDSSTGLGTFF